Following are 5 T cell receptor beta chains from one sample sequenced in a study of cytomegalovirus exposure and HLA in healthy donors. Some clones are missing from TCRdb's copy, which holds only in-frame ones; the method was immunoSEQ multiplex PCR. The sample carries 50,000 or so clones, approximately 95% recorded once. The sequenced sample consisted of PBMCs. These receptors originate from a woman under 30 in good health and CMV-seropositive.

The V and J genes are TRBV28 and TRBJ2-1; TRBD2 aligns across 7 bases. With V trimmed by 5 bases and J by 0 bases, 7 bases remained unmatched. The CDR3 is made up of 16 amino acids. Germline V gene sequence: CDR1 MDHEN, CDR2 SYDVKM. The CDR3 DNA follows: TGTGCCAGCAGTCTTTGGCGGGGGAGCTCCTACAATGAGCAGTTCTTC. It codes for CASSLWRGSSYNEQFF.

This sequence joins TRBV19 and TRBJ2-7; TRBD2 aligns across 9 bases. Germline CDR1 is LNHDA and CDR2 is SQIVND (reference sequence). Trimming removed 2 bases from V and 4 bases from J; junction bases left unmatched: 3. This CDR3 has 14 residues. CDR3 residues: CASSIPGLAYEQYF. CDR3 DNA: TGTGCCAGTAGTATACCGGGACTAGCTTACGAGCAGTACTTC.

This sequence joins TRBV28 and TRBJ2-1; 8 nucleotides match TRBD2. Germline V gene data show CDR1 as MDHEN and CDR2 as SYDVKM. V was pared by 6 bases and J by 1 base, with 2 bases of the junction left unmatched. This CDR3 contains 14 residues. In DNA, the CDR3 is TGTGCCAGCAGGCGGGGGGAATCCTACAATGAGCAGTTCTTC. Protein product: CASRRGESYNEQFF.

This chain links TRBV6-5 with TRBJ2-2; 7 nucleotides line up with TRBD1. CDR1 is MNHEY, CDR2 SVGAGI, per germline. J lost 6 bases, V lost 6 bases, and 4 bases had no gene match. The CDR3 extends over 13 amino acids. In nucleotides, the CDR3 is TGTGCCAGCAGCCCGACAGGGCCCGGGGAGCTGTTTTTT. Amino acids: CASSPTGPGELFF.

The V gene is TRBV28, the J gene TRBJ2-2, with 7 bases matching TRBD2. CDR1 is MDHEN and CDR2 is SYDVKM in the germline V gene. This CDR3 is built from 16 residues. J lost 4 bases, V lost 10 bases, and 15 bases had no gene match. This CDR3 reads CATHYGGRTSTGELFF. The DNA for the CDR3 is TGTGCCACCCACTACGGCGGGAGAACCAGCACCGGGGAGCTGTTTTTT.